This T cell receptor (beta chain) was sequenced for a study of blood T cell repertoires in COVID-19. Assay used: immunoSEQ multiplex PCR; TCRdb lists only in-frame clones, some missing. The sample gives about 160,000 clones, 80% of which show up once; approximately 6% is in the top ten. CDR1 is SNHLY, CDR2 FYNNEI, per germline. Trimming left V 4 bases short and J 2 bases short, with 12 bases between. There are 15 residues in the CDR3. Source material: PBMCs or T cells enriched from blood (not recorded which). The gene calls are TRBV2 and TRBJ1-5; no firm D call. The receptor comes from a middle-aged man who had recovered from COVID-19. The CDR3 reads CASSGPFEGNQPQHF. The CDR3 coding sequence is TGTGCCAGCAGTGGCCCATTCGAGGGCAATCAGCCCCAGCATTTT. Combining the CDR3 with reference TRBV2 and TRBJ1-5 gives the whole variable domain EPEVTQTPSHQVTQMGQEVILRCVPISNHLYFYWYRQILGQKVEFLVSFYNNEISEKSEIFDDQFSVERPDGSNFTLKIRSTKLEDSAMYFCASSGPFEGNQPQHFGDGTRLSIL.